This T cell receptor (beta chain) comes out of a study of shared clonotypes between healthy human individuals. In the study overall: Every donor yielded three CD4 naive, three CD4 memory, two CD8 naive and one CD8 memory plate.

Findings and caveats of the study: Generally, naive subsets came out with larger estimated richness than memory subsets. Despite large depth, sorted-subset datasets appeared incompletely sequenced.

About this clone itself: Its antigen is unknown.

Germline V CDR1 and CDR2: SGHVS, FQNEAQ. The CDR3 is made up of 16 amino acids. J gave up 6 bases and V 5 bases, and 13 bases lay outside the gene matches. Within Nashville, Tennessee resided all donors, each a Caucasian adult. TCRdb keeps only in-frame clones here, not all; method: immunoSEQ multiplex PCR. The data show approximately 1.1 million clones, with roughly 74% seen just once and under 0.65% held by the top ten. This clonotype originated in a young man in good health. Some clones in this sample may be carry-over from other donors' samples. V and J are TRBV7-8 and TRBJ1-2; 9 nucleotides line up with TRBD1. The sequenced material came from memory CD4+ T cells from PBMCs. The subset was: CD45RA-negative fraction. Written as DNA, the CDR3 is TGTGCCAGCAGCCCAGGGACAGGGAATAAATGGAATGGCTACACCTTC. Translated, it gives CASSPGTGNKWNGYTF. Combining the CDR3 with reference TRBV7-8 and TRBJ1-2 gives the whole variable domain GAGVSQSPRYKVAKRGQDVALRCDPISGHVSLFWYQQALGQGPEFLTYFQNEAQLDKSGLPSDRFFAERPEGSVSTLKIQRTQQEDSAVYLCASSPGTGNKWNGYTFGSGTRLTVV.